Listed below are T cell receptor beta chains from one sample, sequenced in a study of circulating and synovial CD4+ cells in juvenile arthritis. Only in-frame clones appear in the TCRdb table, and some are missing; sequencing was by immunoSEQ multiplex PCR. The sample yields some 30,000 clones, just under 95% seen once. Sequencing was performed on CD4+ T cells from blood. The receptors stem from a human donor with juvenile idiopathic arthritis. Each CDR3 is given with its conserved first and last residue. Each record gives: D gene, clone size, J gene, V gene, CDR3 DNA, CDR3 protein. The D gene is left open where the match is weak. For some rows the clone size is stated as once, few or many, or as a class when expanded; others skip it.

. . TRBJ1-2 TRBV4-2 TGTGCCAGCAGTCCTCCCACTGGGCAGACCGTCTATGGCTACACCTTC CASSPPTGQTVYGYTF
. . TRBJ1-4 TRBV5-1 TGCGCCAGCAGGAATGGAAGGCGGGATGAAAAACTGTTTTTT CASRNGRRDEKLFF
. . TRBJ2-1 TRBV7-3 TGTGCCAGCAGCTTAACACGGCTAGCTGGCGATGAGCAGTTCTTC CASSLTRLAGDEQFF
. . TRBJ2-3 TRBV11-3 TGTGCCAGCAGTCAGGGCACAGATACGCAGTATTTT CASSQGTDTQYF
TRBD1 . TRBJ2-7 TRBV28 TGTGCCAGCAGGGCAGGGGGCGTCGACTCCTACGAGCAGTACTTC CASRAGGVDSYEQYF
TRBD1 . TRBJ2-1 TRBV5-1 TGCGCCAGCAGCTTGGTCCCCGGGACAGGGGGCGGGGAGCAGTTCTTC CASSLVPGTGGGEQFF
TRBD2 . TRBJ2-1 TRBV28 TGTGCCAGCACATCCGCGGGAGGTGAGCAGTTCTTC CASTSAGGEQFF
TRBD1 once TRBJ1-2 TRBV28 TGTGCCAGCAGTTCCCCACCCACCCCAGGGACAGGGAAGGACTATGGCTACACCTTC CASSSPPTPGTGKDYGYTF
. . TRBJ1-3 TRBV4-1 TGCGCCAGCAGCCAAGGCGCGAACCCATCTGGAAACACCATATATTTT CASSQGANPSGNTIYF
. . TRBJ2-3 TRBV21-1 TGTGCCAGCAGCAATGTGGGAGGGGATACGCAGTATTTT CASSNVGGDTQYF
. . TRBJ1-5 TRBV2 TGTGCCAGCAGTGAAAAAGGTCCTGGAGGTAATCAGCCCCAGCATTTT CASSEKGPGGNQPQHF
. . TRBJ2-6 TRBV7-9 TGTGCCAGCAGCTCCCTACTGTCCTCTGGTGGGGCCAACGTCCTGACTTTC CASSSLLSSGGANVLTF
TRBD2 . TRBJ2-5 TRBV4-2 TGTGCCAGCAGCCCCCTTGGACTAGCGGCCAGGGGAGAAGAGACCCAGTACTTC CASSPLGLAARGEETQYF
. . TRBJ2-5 TRBV14 TGTGCCAGCAGCCGTAACTCCGGGACTCTCCAAGAGACCCAGTACTTC CASSRNSGTLQETQYF
. . TRBJ2-3 TRBV7-2 TGTGCCAGCAACTTGGGGGCCACAGATACGCAGTATTTT CASNLGATDTQYF
TRBD1 . TRBJ2-5 TRBV29-1 TGCAGCGTTTGGGGACAGGGGCTATATACGGGGGCAAGGTACTTC CSVWGQGLYTGARYF
. . TRBJ1-2 TRBV4-2 TGTGCCAGCAGCCAAGATGCCGGGGATCATCCCGGCTACACCTTC CASSQDAGDHPGYTF
. . TRBJ2-3 TRBV30 TGTGCCTGGAGTGTAAACCAGGGAGATACGCAGTATTTT CAWSVNQGDTQYF
. . TRBJ2-1 TRBV19 TGTGCCAGTAGTCTTGAGGTGAACTCCTACAATGAGCAGTTCTTC CASSLEVNSYNEQFF
. . TRBJ1-1 TRBV6-1 TGTGCCAGCAGTGAGAGGGCCACTGAAGCTTTCTTT CASSERATEAFF
. . TRBJ2-4 TRBV10-3 TGTGCCATCAGTGAGGAGGGCAGGCAAAACATTCAGTACTTC CAISEEGRQNIQYF
TRBD2 . TRBJ2-1 TRBV11-3 TGTGCCAGCAGCTCCCCTAGCGGGGGTTTGGGAGGAGATGAGCAGTTCTTC CASSSPSGGLGGDEQFF
. . TRBJ2-1 TRBV30 TGTGCCGCCTCCCCGGGCGGGGCCGGCTACAATGAGCAGTTCTTC CAASPGGAGYNEQFF
. . TRBJ1-2 TRBV2 TGTGCCAGCAGTATATTGACAGCTCAATCTATGGGCTACACCTTC CASSILTAQSMGYTF
. . TRBJ1-5 TRBV4-1 TGCGCCAGCAGCCTCCGGGACATAGAACTCGAGCGCAATCAGCCCCAGCATTTT CASSLRDIELERNQPQHF
TRBD1 . TRBJ2-7 TRBV30 TGTGCCTGCGGGGAGACAGGGGGCTCCTACGAGCAGTACTTC CACGETGGSYEQYF
. . TRBJ2-5 TRBV29-1 TGCAGCGTTGTCACAGTCCAAGAGACCCAGTACTTC CSVVTVQETQYF
TRBD2 . TRBJ2-3 TRBV11-2 TGTGCCAGCAGCACGGGGACTAGCGGGGCTAATACGCAGTATTTT CASSTGTSGANTQYF
. . TRBJ1-5 TRBV19 TGTGCCAGTAGTATTGGGCAGATTAGCAATCAGCCCCAGCATTTT CASSIGQISNQPQHF
. . TRBJ1-4 TRBV28 TGTGCCAGCAGCCTCCCCCTCCCGGGGGAAAAACTGTTTTTT CASSLPLPGEKLFF
TRBD1 . TRBJ2-7 TRBV5-1 TGCGCCAGCAGCCTCGGGACAGGGATGCAGCAGTACTTC CASSLGTGMQQYF
TRBD2 . TRBJ2-3 TRBV19 TGTGCCAGTAGTCGGACTAGCGGGAGGGATAGAGATACGCAGTATTTT CASSRTSGRDRDTQYF
TRBD1 . TRBJ2-7 TRBV6-7 TGTGCCAGCAATGACAGGGGATACGAGCAGTACTTC CASNDRGYEQYF
. . TRBJ2-2 TRBV14 TGTGCCAGCAGCACTTATACGGGAGTGAGAAACACCGGGGAGCTGTTTTTT CASSTYTGVRNTGELFF
TRBD1 . TRBJ2-7 TRBV5-1 TGCGCCAGCAGCTCGTCCGGGACAGGTTCCTACGAGCAGTACTTC CASSSSGTGSYEQYF
TRBD2 . TRBJ2-5 TRBV5-1 TGCGCCAGCAGCACGGGACTAGCGGGAGGTCCGGAGACCCAGTACTTC CASSTGLAGGPETQYF